This T cell receptor beta chain was identified in a study of OX40 agonist ivuxolimab in advanced cancers. Study-wide background: An anti-OX40 (CD134) antibody with agonistic activity, ivuxolimab, was administered to patients. Three partial responders included one hepatocellular carcinoma patient and two cutaneous melanoma patients.

Overall study results and limits: Nonresponders included some who also had low normalized T-cell clonal expansion. The antigen specificity of the peripheral T cells (those that were expanded) was not determined.

V lost 0 bases, J lost 4 bases, and 8 bases stayed unmatched. Germline assignment: CDR1 LNHNV and CDR2 YYDKDF (reference sequence). The CDR3 contains 16 residues. Assay used: immunoSEQ multiplex PCR; TCRdb lists only in-frame clones, some missing. This table holds about 99,000 clones, approximately 94% found once. With regard to this clone: Its antigen is undetermined. At the DNA level, this CDR3 is encoded by other sequences in the same sample as well.

The origin of this receptor is an adult with an advanced solid tumor such as melanoma, head and neck, liver or kidney cancer. The sequences come from CD4+ or CD8+ T cells sorted from blood, collected in a trial of the OX40 agonist ivuxolimab. The chain joins TRBV15 to TRBJ2-7; TRBD1 matches at 8 bases. CDR3 amino acids: CATSRDRGTGSYEQYF. CDR3 bases: TGTGCCACCAGCAGAGATCGGGGGACAGGATCATACGAGCAGTACTTC.